One sample yielded the 24 T cell receptor beta chains listed below, sequenced in a study of cytomegalovirus exposure and HLA in healthy donors. 13 Jbeta primers and 60 Vbeta primers were used for the PCR. Sequencing was performed with immunoSEQ multiplex PCR; in TCRdb, only in-frame clones are kept and a portion is missing. The sample includes approximately 140,000 clones, roughly 76% seen only once; the top ten take around 1.5%. Sequencing used PBMCs. The source of these receptors is a female donor in good health and CMV-seronegative.

The chain is built from TRBV4-1 and TRBJ1-2; 8 positions agree with TRBD1. The germline V gene encodes CDR1 MGHRA and CDR2 YSYEKL. The length of the CDR3 is 15 residues. V was clipped by 4 bases and J by 4 bases; unmatched bases: 8. The CDR3 coding sequence is TGCGCCAGCAGCCGGTCTGACAGGGGCACCTATGGCTACACCTTC. This translates into CASSRSDRGTYGYTF.

The chain carries TRBV27 and TRBJ1-5; D not certain. Germline values: CDR1 MNHEY, CDR2 SMNVEV (reference sequence). Trimming cost V 4 bases and J 0 bases, with 10 bases left between them. The CDR3 contains 15 residues. Written as DNA, the CDR3 is TGTGCCAGCAGTTCTTGGGCCTATAGCAATCAGCCCCAGCATTTT. It specifies CASSSWAYSNQPQHF.

Concerning this clone: A junction boundary mismatches the germline segment, possibly from a read error. V is TRBV7-9 and J is TRBJ2-7; 7 bases agree with TRBD1. Germline V gene sequence: CDR1 SEHNR, CDR2 FQNEAQ (reference sequence). This CDR3 has 17 amino acids. Here the CDR3 reads CSSSLAPTGLSSYEQYF. As DNA, the CDR3 is TGTTCCAGCAGCTTAGCCCCGACAGGGCTAAGCTCCTACGAGCAGTACTTC.

This clone was observed a few times. The chain has TRBV27 and TRBJ1-2; no definite D call. Germline V lookup: CDR1 MNHEY, CDR2 SMNVEV (reference sequence). V was pared by 3 bases and J by 6 bases, with 14 bases between. The CDR3 spans 14 residues. The CDR3 loop is CASSFFGGSDGYTF. For the CDR3, the DNA is TGTGCCAGCAGTTTTTTCGGAGGGTCGGATGGCTACACCTTC.

The chain combines TRBV12-5 with TRBJ2-2; D is unclear. The germline V gene has CDR1 LGHNT and CDR2 FRNRAP. V shed 5 bases and J shed 2 bases, with 9 bases lying between them. This CDR3 is 14 amino acids long. Here the CDR3 reads CASGRTRNTGELFF. The CDR3 bases are TGTGCTAGTGGTCGCACAAGAAACACCGGGGAGCTGTTTTTT.

This chain joins TRBV19 and TRBJ1-5; 8 positions agree with TRBD1. Germline CDR1 is LNHDA and CDR2 is SQIVND (reference sequence). J lost 4 bases, V lost 7 bases, and 9 bases had no gene match. The CDR3 sequence is 15 residues long. Here the CDR3 reads CASTRTGKKNQPQHF. The CDR3 DNA reads TGTGCCAGTACCCGGACAGGGAAGAAGAATCAGCCCCAGCATTTT.

The chain has TRBV2 and TRBJ2-5; TRBD2 agrees at 12 bases. This CDR3 spans 15 amino acids. The ends lost 4 bases at V and 2 bases at J; junction bases unmatched: 2. From germline, CDR1 is SNHLY and CDR2 FYNNEI. The CDR3 here is CASSVLAGGQETQYF. The CDR3 DNA is TGTGCCAGCAGTGTACTAGCGGGGGGACAAGAGACCCAGTACTTC.

V and J are TRBV18 and TRBJ1-2, with TRBD1 identical over 11 bases. Trimming removed 6 bases from V and 4 bases from J; junction bases left unmatched: 7. Germline loops: CDR1 KGHSH, CDR2 LQKENI. There are 15 residues in the CDR3. The DNA for the CDR3 is TGTGCCAGCTCGCGGGGACAGGGGGAGTTCTATGGCTACACCTTC. It is translated as CASSRGQGEFYGYTF.

The rearrangement joins TRBV11-3 to TRBJ1-6; D is perhaps TRBD1 (6 bases). This CDR3 has 16 amino acids. The germline CDR1 and CDR2 sequences are SGHNT and YENEEA. V lost 1 base and J 7 bases, leaving 14 bases between the germline ends. The CDR3 DNA reads TGTGCCAGCAGCTTAGGCGACTGGGGGCAAAATTCACCCCTCCACTTT. Translating it yields CASSLGDWGQNSPLHF. Drawing the rest from reference TRBV11-3 and TRBJ1-6, the complete variable domain is EAGVVQSPRYKIIEKKQPVAFWCNPISGHNTLYWYLQNLGQGPELLIRYENEEAVDDSQLPKDRFSAERLKGVDSTLKIQPAELGDSAVYLCASSLGDWGQNSPLHFGNGTRLTVT.

This sequence joins TRBV6-5 and TRBJ1-4; the D is unclear. Germline V gene sequence: CDR1 MNHEY, CDR2 SVGAGI. Trimming cost V 8 bases and J 8 bases, with 12 bases left between them. The CDR3 has 12 amino acids. The CDR3 loop is CASSGGREKLFF. DNA of the CDR3: TGTGCCAGCTCGGGAGGGCGCGAAAAACTGTTTTTT.

This chain connects TRBV7-6 to TRBJ1-1; tentative D call: TRBD1 (6 bases). The CDR3 totals 15 residues. Germline V CDR1 and CDR2: SGHVS, FNYEAQ. The ends were cut back, 5 bases at V and 3 bases at J, with 16 bases in the middle. CDR3 nucleotide sequence: TGTGCCAGCAGCCCCCCGACGGACAGATACACTGAAGCTTTCTTT. Residues: CASSPPTDRYTEAFF.

This rearrangement joins TRBV27 to TRBJ2-7; possibly TRBD2 for D (6 bases). Germline CDR1 is MNHEY and CDR2 is SMNVEV (reference sequence). This CDR3 comprises 14 residues. The V end was cut by 5 bases, the J end by 0 bases, with 11 bases between. CDR3 bases: TGTGCCAGCAGTGGGGGACTCGACTCCTACGAGCAGTACTTC. Amino acids: CASSGGLDSYEQYF.

This sequence joins TRBV9 and TRBJ1-4, with D hard to call. From germline, CDR1 is SGDLS and CDR2 YYNGEE. Trimming pared 3 bases from V and 6 bases from J, leaving 9 bases between. The CDR3 is 13 residues long. The CDR3 loop is CASSGSSDEKLFF. CDR3 nucleotide sequence: TGTGCCAGCAGCGGGTCATCGGATGAAAAACTGTTTTTT.

Remarks on this clone: This CDR3 is also generated by other DNA sequences in the sample. The chain recombines TRBV7-9 with TRBJ2-7; D perhaps matches TRBD2 (5 bases). V lost 11 bases to trimming and J lost 2 bases, with 16 bases between them. CDR3 length: 13 amino acids. Germline lookup yields CDR1 SEHNR and CDR2 FQNEAQ (reference sequence). The DNA for the CDR3 is TGTGCCTGCTCTCACAGCGGAGCCTACGAGCAGTACTTC. It specifies CACSHSGAYEQYF.

The chain has TRBV6-5 and TRBJ2-5; no reliable D call. Germline values: CDR1 MNHEY, CDR2 SVGAGI. The CDR3 sequence is 14 residues long. With 0 bases removed from V and 5 bases from J, the gap between germline ends came to 10 bases. The CDR3 DNA reads as TGTGCCAGCAGTTACTCGCAGGTCGGCGAGACCCAGTACTTC. Its translation is CASSYSQVGETQYF.

The CDR3 sequence: CASSLGGQNNEKLFF. CDR3 sequence (DNA): TGTGCCAGCAGCTTGGGTGGACAGAATAATGAAAAACTGTTTTTT. The V and J genes are TRBV5-5 and TRBJ1-4, with a possible D match to TRBD1 (6 bases). V was cut by 0 bases and J by 4 bases, with 10 bases left in between. The CDR3 is 15 amino acids. Per germline, CDR1 SGHKS and CDR2 YYEKEE (reference sequence).

V usage is TRBV30 and J usage is TRBJ1-2, with D unclear. Germline CDR1 GTSNPN, CDR2 SVGIG (reference sequence). This CDR3 is 14 amino acids long. V gave up 2 bases and J gave up 4 bases, with 14 bases separating them. DNA of the CDR3: TGTGCCTGGAGTCGAAACGACGACTCCTATGGCTACACCTTC. Its protein product is CAWSRNDDSYGYTF.

V and J are TRBV5-1 and TRBJ1-1; D possibly corresponds to TRBD1 (5 bases). The CDR3 totals 15 residues. From germline, CDR1 is SGHRS and CDR2 YFSETQ. The V end lost 1 base, the J end lost 0 bases, and 10 bases lay between the germline ends. The CDR3, as DNA: TGCGCCAGCAGCTTGCTAGGAGGGGTGAACACTGAAGCTTTCTTT. Its translation is CASSLLGGVNTEAFF.

This clone was observed once. The J gene is TRBJ1-3, the V gene TRBV29-1, with D tentatively TRBD1 (6 bases). V lost 4 bases and J lost 2, with 6 bases in between. The CDR3 has 12 residues. Germline CDR1 SQVTM, CDR2 ANQGSEA. The CDR3 DNA reads TGCAGCGTTGCAGGGGCTGGAAACACCATATATTTT. Translation: CSVAGAGNTIYF.

This clone came up a few times. The genes are TRBV5-6 and TRBJ1-1; 7 nucleotides line up with TRBD1. This CDR3 contains 18 residues. V lost 4 bases, J lost 1 base, and 16 bases stayed unmatched. Germline V CDR1 and CDR2: SGHDT, YYEEEE. CDR3 sequence (DNA): TGTGCCAGCAGCCCCCTTATTAGTACAGGGGCTGAGAACACTGAAGCTTTCTTT. Encoded protein: CASSPLISTGAENTEAFF.

The chain uses TRBV30 and TRBJ2-3; 10 bases are shared with TRBD2. CDR3 length: 14 residues. After removal of 3 bases from V and 5 bases from J, the junction contained 5 bases not matched to a gene. Per germline, CDR1 GTSNPN and CDR2 SVGIG (reference sequence). The CDR3 DNA reads as TGTGCCTGGAGCTCTAGCGGGAGAGTAGATACGCAGTATTTT. This translates into CAWSSSGRVDTQYF.

V and J are TRBV27 and TRBJ1-1; 10 bases match TRBD1. V lost 0 bases and J lost 5; bases outside the gene matches: 3. The CDR3 is made up of 15 amino acids. Germline V gives CDR1 MNHEY, CDR2 SMNVEV (reference sequence). CDR3 DNA sequence: TGTGCCAGCAGTTTATCGACAGGGGGCCGAACTGAAGCTTTCTTT. It is translated as CASSLSTGGRTEAFF.

The chain joins TRBV23-1 to TRBJ1-2, with 10 positions matching TRBD1. TRBV23-1 is an ORF; its function is uncertain. The CDR3 extends over 16 amino acids. V trimming: 2 bases; J trimming: 4 bases; junction bases outside the gene matches: 7. The CDR3 loop is CASSQTKGTGAYGYTF. CDR3 sequence (DNA): TGCGCCAGCAGTCAAACCAAAGGGACAGGGGCCTATGGCTACACCTTC.

V and J are TRBV12-5 and TRBJ1-1; tentatively, D is TRBD1 (6 bases). The CDR3 has 18 amino acids. Trimming cost V 0 bases and J 1 base, with 18 bases left between them. Germline assignment: CDR1 LGHNT and CDR2 FRNRAP. This CDR3 reads CASGLVLGQEKKNTEAFF. In DNA form, the CDR3 reads TGTGCTAGTGGTTTGGTACTGGGACAAGAGAAAAAGAACACTGAAGCTTTCTTT.